In this sample, the clone carrying this T cell receptor beta chain turned up a few times. This entry is derived from a study of PD-L1 blockade in urothelial cancer. Study as a whole: The study started patients on atezolizumab in about 2014, giving 1,200 mg intravenously every 3 weeks.

V was clipped by 0 bases and J by 0 bases, with 15 bases between them. The CDR3 sequence is 18 residues long. CDR1 is LGHNA and CDR2 is YSLEER in the germline V gene. Time point in this sample: pretreatment peripheral blood. Synthetic templates analogous to TCR were spiked into all PCRs individually. Produced via immunoSEQ multiplex PCR; TCRdb's table is partial and in-frame only. The table lists approximately 50,000 clones, about 81% of them singletons. This receptor was obtained from a man in his 70s with urothelial cancer. The rearrangement links TRBV4-3 to TRBJ1-3; D call uncertain. Sample: PBMCs, taken around atezolizumab (anti-PD-L1) treatment. The DNA of the CDR3 is TGCGCCAGCAGCCAAGATTTGGCGAGGAGATTCTCTGGAAACACCATATATTTT. Protein sequence: CASSQDLARRFSGNTIYF.